This TCR beta chain was captured by sequencing in a study of blood T cell repertoires in COVID-19 (dated by TCRdb to about 2020). Regarding the complete study: Samples covering the acute and convalescent phases of COVID-19 were provided by collaborators in the United States, Italy and Spain. Where available, HLA class I and class II types were taken from metadata supplied by the sample provider and were not determined by assay-based typing. The prospective study material was composed of cDNA or gDNA derived from T cells, B-cell-depleted T cells, or PBMCs. The repertoires were made available in a free public database intended to serve as a resource for research on the immune response to SARS-CoV-2. Sample metadata almost always included a de-identified subject ID, COVID-19 status, age in years and sex. The dataset comprised deeply sampled blood TCRbeta repertoires from subjects exposed to, actively infected with, or recovered from COVID-19. Samples came from the ongoing ImmuneRACE study (first 160 participants) plus 1,254 subjects from 6 global collaborators. Results and caveats for the whole study, not just this receptor: How much clinical and demographic metadata was included differed by source and by participant, and the metadata was provided uncurated.

For this clone: Its target antigen remains unknown. It has no much larger one-base neighbor in the sample; base qualities were not kept.

The immunoSEQ Assay, a bias-controlled multiplex PCR, was used to amplify TCRbeta CDR3 regions from genomic DNA. The paper's data handling went like this. Within the assay, amplification of reference gene primers was used to estimate how many nucleated cells each sample contained. Sequence reads were collapsed and filtered to measure the absolute abundance of every unique TCRbeta CDR3 rearrangement. For each sample, productive Simpson clonality was calculated by taking the square root of Simpson's diversity index across productive rearrangements. This immuneACCESS table, as held by TCRdb, lists in-frame sequences with V and J called but not all clones. Of the missing ones, under half trace to an unresolved V gene in checked studies; the others have no known cause. D and trimming come from the DNA, and the V and J calls and clone size come from that table. Across this sample there are roughly 100,000 clones, with 80% to 90% seen only once. Clones ranked in the top ten supply around 14% of the sample.

From V the trimming removes 6 bases and from J it removes 2 bases, while the gene matches leave 12 bases of the junction unaccounted for. The CDR3 goes from the cysteine to the phenylalanine over 16 residues. CDR3 DNA only is kept here, 48 bases in frame from base 1. As encoded in the germline V gene, CDR1 is SGHDT while CDR2 is YYEEEE. Whole blood was collected in K2EDTA tubes by collaborating institutions according to the institutions' own protocols. For TCRbeta analysis, collaborator samples were shipped as frozen whole blood, as isolated PBMCs, or as DNA extracted from either sample type. The specimen was peripheral blood. This receptor was identified in a man aged 50-60 years with acute or convalescent COVID-19. Rearrangement joined TRBV5-6 to TRBJ2-3, and TRBD2 aligns with 7 junction nucleotides. Here is the DNA: TGTGCCAGCACCCATTGGGGGGGTTTGGTCACAGATACGCAGTATTTT. It translates as CASTHWGGLVTDTQYF.